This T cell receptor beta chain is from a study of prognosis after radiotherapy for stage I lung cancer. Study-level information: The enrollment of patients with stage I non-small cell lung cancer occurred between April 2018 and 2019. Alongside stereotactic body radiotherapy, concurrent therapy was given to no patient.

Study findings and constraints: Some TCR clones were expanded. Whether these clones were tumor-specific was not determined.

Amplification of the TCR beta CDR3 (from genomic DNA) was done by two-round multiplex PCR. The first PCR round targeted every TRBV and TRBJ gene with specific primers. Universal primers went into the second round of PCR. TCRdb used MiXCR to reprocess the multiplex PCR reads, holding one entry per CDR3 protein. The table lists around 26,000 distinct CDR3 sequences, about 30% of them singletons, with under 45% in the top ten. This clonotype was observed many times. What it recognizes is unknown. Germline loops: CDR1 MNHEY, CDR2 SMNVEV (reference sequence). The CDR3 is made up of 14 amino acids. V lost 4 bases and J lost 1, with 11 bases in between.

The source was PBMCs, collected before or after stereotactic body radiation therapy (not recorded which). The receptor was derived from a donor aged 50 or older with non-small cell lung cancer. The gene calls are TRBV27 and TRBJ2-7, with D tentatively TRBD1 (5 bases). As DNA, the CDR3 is TGTGCCAGCAGTTGGGGCAGGGAATCCTACGAGCAGTACTTC. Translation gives CASSWGRESYEQYF.